One sample yielded the 24 T cell receptor beta chains listed below, sequenced in a study of T cells in Graves' hyperthyroidism and ophthalmopathy. Researchers amplified the TCR beta CDR3 regions from RNA transcripts. The TCR CDR3 was amplified in a first-round RT-PCR using the HTBI primer set. A single record per CDR3 protein comes from TCRdb applying MiXCR to the multiplex PCR reads. The repertoire holds fewer than 700,000 distinct CDR3 sequences, with 15% to 20% as singletons. The sample comprised blood. Every receptor here comes from a woman aged 18 to 35 with Graves' ophthalmopathy.

This clonotype was seen only a few times. The V call is TRBV6-1, the J call TRBJ1-6; tentatively, D is TRBD1 (5 bases). Germline CDR1 is MNHNS and CDR2 is SASEGT. This CDR3 region has 13 residues. V lost 6 bases, J lost 7 bases, and 10 bases lay in between. CDR3 in DNA: TGTGCCAGCAGGGACACCAACAATTCACCCCTCCACTTT. This gives the protein CASRDTNNSPLHF.

The sample holds many counts of this clonotype. This rearrangement joins TRBV3-1 to TRBJ2-7; D is uncertain. The CDR3 contains 15 residues. V lost 1 base to trimming and J lost 3 bases, with 13 bases between them. The germline V gene encodes CDR1 LGHDT and CDR2 YNNKEL (reference sequence). The chain's CDR3 is CASSQGVALHYEQYF. CDR3 coding DNA: TGTGCCAGCAGCCAAGGGGTAGCTCTACACTACGAGCAGTACTTC.

This clonotype was seen repeatedly, ten times or more. J is TRBJ2-6 and V is TRBV7-2, with D uncertain. Germline assignment: CDR1 SGHTA and CDR2 FQGNSA. V lost 0 bases and J 0 bases, leaving 15 bases between the germline ends. The CDR3 consists of 19 residues. CDR3 nucleotide sequence: TGTGCCAGCAGCTTAGCCCGGATCTATCCTCGCTCTGGGGCCAACGTCCTGACTTTC. Encoded protein: CASSLARIYPRSGANVLTF.

J is TRBJ1-2 and V is TRBV5-1, with D possibly TRBD1 on 5 matching bases. V lost 4 bases and J 4 bases, leaving 20 bases between the germline ends. This CDR3 contains 16 residues. Germline V gene data show CDR1 as SGHRS and CDR2 as YFSETQ. The CDR3 here is CASSQVSPTAPYGYTF. In nucleotides, the CDR3 is TGCGCCAGCAGCCAAGTTTCCCCGACAGCGCCCTATGGCTACACCTTC.

This clonotype appeared many times. The J gene is TRBJ2-1, the V gene TRBV6-5, with 10 bases fitting TRBD2. The CDR3 loop spans 16 amino acids. Unmatched junction bases numbered 5, after V lost 2 bases and J lost 4 bases. Germline lookup yields CDR1 MNHEY and CDR2 SVGAGI. The CDR3 loop is CASSYDLAGAYNEQFF. The CDR3 DNA is TGTGCCAGCAGTTACGATCTAGCGGGAGCATACAATGAGCAGTTCTTC.

This clonotype was seen a few times. This chain connects TRBV6-2 or TRBV6-3 to TRBJ2-5; the D is unclear. V gave up 7 bases and J gave up 5 bases, with 14 bases separating them. Per the germline V gene, CDR1 is MNHEY and CDR2 is SVGEGT. CDR3 length: 13 amino acids. The CDR3 region is CASTYLPGETQYF. The CDR3 bases are TGTGCCAGCACCTATTTACCCGGGGAGACCCAGTACTTC.

This clonotype has a count of ten or more. V and J are TRBV7-8 and TRBJ2-3; D unresolved. Germline loops: CDR1 SGHVS, CDR2 FQNEAQ. This CDR3 comprises 13 residues. V shed 1 base and J shed 8 bases, with 10 bases lying between them. This CDR3 is CASSLGIVGTQYF. CDR3 nucleotide sequence: TGTGCCAGCAGCTTAGGTATTGTCGGTACGCAGTATTTT.

This clonotype was seen a handful of times. This chain joins TRBV12-3 or TRBV12-4 and TRBJ2-2; 9 bases match TRBD2. The CDR3 is made up of 17 amino acids. The V and J ends lost 7 bases and 7 bases, in that order; junction bases with no gene match: 16. The CDR3 DNA reads TGTGCCAGCATCCTCTCGGCGGGCGGGAGGGCGGTCGGGGAGCTGTTTTTT. Its translation: CASILSAGGRAVGELFF.

There are many counts of this clonotype. The chain couples TRBV20-1 to TRBJ2-5; perhaps TRBD1 as D (5 bases). The CDR3 spans 13 residues. The germline gives CDR1 DFQATT, CDR2 SNEGSKA (reference sequence). Trimming removed 1 base from V and 4 bases from J, with 10 bases in between. In nucleotides, the CDR3 is TGCAGTGCTAGAGGCCAGGGTAGAGAGACCCAGTACTTC. Residues: CSARGQGRETQYF.

As regards this clonotype: At one end the junction does not follow the germline gene, possibly because of a read error. The V and J genes are TRBV15 and TRBJ2-5; a possible D gene is TRBD2 (5 bases). The germline V gene has CDR1 LNHNV and CDR2 YYDKDF (reference sequence). The CDR3 loop spans 14 amino acids. CDR3 nucleotide sequence: TGTGCCGCCAGTAAGCGGACCTCCCAAGAGACCCAGTACTTC. It encodes CAASKRTSQETQYF. The whole variable domain, filled in from reference TRBV15 and TRBJ2-5, reads DAMVIQNPRYQVTQFGKPVTLSCSQTLNHNVMYWYQQKSSQAPKLLFHYYDKDFNNEADTPDNFQSRRPNTSFCFLDIRSPGLGDTAMYLCAASKRTSQETQYFGPGTRLLVL.

This clonotype showed up many times. The chain has TRBV28 and TRBJ1-2, with D maybe TRBD1 (5 bases). The V gene lost 6 bases and the J gene lost 4 bases, with 12 bases spanning the gap. The CDR3 sequence is 13 residues long. CDR1 and CDR2 (germline): MDHEN, SYDVKM. In nucleotides, the CDR3 is TGTGCCAGCAGACCCGGGACCATCTATGGCTACACCTTC. This translates into CASRPGTIYGYTF.

This rearrangement joins TRBV20-1 to TRBJ1-6, with 10 bases that match TRBD1. Germline assignment: CDR1 DFQATT and CDR2 SNEGSKA (reference sequence). J was trimmed by 11 bases and V by 6 bases; bases with no gene match: 13. The CDR3 runs 15 residues. This chain's CDR3 is CSANRPDRGQAPLHF. The CDR3 region has the DNA TGCAGTGCCAATCGACCAGACAGGGGGCAGGCACCCCTCCACTTT.

Ten or more counts support this clonotype. The rearrangement uses TRBV28 and TRBJ2-5, with 8 bases lining up with TRBD1. This CDR3 comprises 14 residues. Germline V lookup: CDR1 MDHEN, CDR2 SYDVKM. Trimming took 2 bases from V and 4 from J; bases not matched to a gene: 3. This chain's CDR3 is CASSLSRGPETQYF. In DNA, the CDR3 is TGTGCCAGCAGTTTAAGCAGGGGGCCAGAGACCCAGTACTTC. Supplemented by reference TRBV28 and TRBJ2-5, the full variable domain reads DVKVTQSSRYLVKRTGEKVFLECVQDMDHENMFWYRQDPGLGLRLIYFSYDVKMKEKGDIPEGYSVSREKKERFSLILESASTNQTSMYLCASSLSRGPETQYFGPGTRLLVL.

The table lists this clonotype with many counts. The chain joins TRBV12-3 or TRBV12-4 to TRBJ2-7; TRBD2 aligns across 9 bases. Trimming cost V 7 bases and J 6 bases; bases outside gene matches: 10. This CDR3 has 14 amino acids. CDR3 nucleotide sequence: TGTGCCAGCAACTTGGGCGGGAGGGTACGCGAGCAGTACTTC. It is translated as CASNLGGRVREQYF.

The chain combines TRBV4-3 with TRBJ1-1; D is undetermined. Germline assignment: CDR1 LGHNA and CDR2 YSLEER. The CDR3 is 15 residues long. V gave up 2 bases and J gave up 6 bases, with 16 bases separating them. The CDR3 region has the DNA TGCGCCAGCAGCCAATACCGGGAAAACGACTCTGAAGCTTTCTTT. This codes for CASSQYRENDSEAFF.

This clonotype was picked up many times. The genes are TRBV20-1 and TRBJ2-2, with 8 bases identical to TRBD2. Germline CDR1 and CDR2: DFQATT and SNEGSKA (reference sequence). J gave up 0 bases and V 0 bases, and 9 bases lay outside the gene matches. This CDR3 region has 18 residues. As DNA, the CDR3 is TGCAGTGCTAGAGATCGAGTGCGGGAGGTCCCGAACACCGGGGAGCTGTTTTTT. It encodes CSARDRVREVPNTGELFF.

This clonotype was seen at least ten times. The chain combines TRBV27 with TRBJ2-3; TRBD2 agrees at 8 bases. The CDR3 has 15 residues. Trimming took 2 bases from V and 4 from J; bases not matched to a gene: 5. Germline CDR1 MNHEY, CDR2 SMNVEV (reference sequence). Here the CDR3 reads CASSLAGGRPDTQYF. CDR3 bases: TGTGCCAGCAGTTTAGCGGGGGGCCGTCCAGATACGCAGTATTTT.

This clonotype came up many times. V usage is TRBV11-3 and J usage is TRBJ2-5; TRBD1 matches 7 bases. CDR1 is SGHNT, CDR2 YENEEA, per germline. This CDR3 region has 13 residues. V was pared by 5 bases and J by 4 bases, with 4 bases of the junction left unmatched. The CDR3 DNA sequence: TGTGCCAGCAGCCGACAGGGTATAGAGACCCAGTACTTC. It specifies CASSRQGIETQYF.

This clonotype occurred many times. CDR3 region: CSVPRDSFYYEQYF. The CDR3 DNA reads TGCAGTGTTCCCCGGGACAGCTTCTACTACGAGCAGTACTTC. The chain has TRBV20-1 and TRBJ2-7, with 7 bases fitting TRBD1. This CDR3 is 14 amino acids long. V lost 7 bases to trimming and J lost 3 bases; unmatched junction nucleotides: 12. Germline loops: CDR1 DFQATT, CDR2 SNEGSKA (reference sequence).

The sample holds many counts of this clonotype. The rearrangement uses TRBV10-3 and TRBJ1-2; 7 bases map to TRBD1. This CDR3 region has 12 residues. From germline, CDR1 is ENHRY and CDR2 SYGVKD. With 4 bases clipped from V and 8 bases from J, the junction kept 4 bases outside the gene matches. The CDR3 spells CAISVGTDGYTF. The CDR3, as DNA: TGTGCCATCAGTGTGGGGACAGACGGCTACACCTTC.

This clonotype appeared many times. The V call is TRBV28, the J call TRBJ2-5; 8 bases align to TRBD1. V trimming: 5 bases; J trimming: 1 base; junction bases outside the gene matches: 9. The CDR3 is 16 amino acids. Germline CDR1 MDHEN, CDR2 SYDVKM. CDR3 in amino acids: CASSPPQGTGQETQYF. CDR3 DNA sequence: TGTGCCAGCAGTCCCCCTCAAGGGACAGGCCAAGAGACCCAGTACTTC.

The chain links TRBV2 to TRBJ2-5; D unresolved. Germline CDR1 reads SNHLY; CDR2 reads FYNNEI. The length of the CDR3 is 14 residues. V dropped 2 bases and J dropped 3 bases, with 10 bases sitting between them. DNA of the CDR3: TGTGCCAGCAGTGAAACCTTACTCGAAGAGACCCAGTACTTC. Translating it yields CASSETLLEETQYF.

This clonotype was seen at least ten times. The rearrangement joins TRBV5-1 to TRBJ1-1; TRBD1 might be the D (6 bases). V was shortened by 1 base and J by 1 base, with 11 bases between the two germline ends. CDR1 and CDR2 (germline): SGHRS, YFSETQ. This CDR3 has 15 amino acids. This CDR3 reads CASSLSGTQNTEAFF. CDR3 nucleotides: TGCGCCAGCAGCTTGTCCGGGACACAGAACACTGAAGCTTTCTTT.

This clonotype was counted many times. The V call is TRBV12-3 or TRBV12-4, the J call TRBJ1-4; maybe TRBD1 (5 bases). The CDR3 contains 13 residues. V was clipped by 5 bases and J by 4 bases, with 8 bases between them. CDR3 sequence reads: CASSPQVNEKLFF. The CDR3 DNA follows: TGTGCCAGCAGTCCACAGGTTAATGAAAAACTGTTTTTT.